One sample yielded the 23 T cell receptor beta chains listed below, sequenced in a study of blood T cells in healthy people across ages (dated by TCRdb to 2015 to 2017). The method was 5' RACE. The sequencing machine was an Illumina HiSeq 2500. A second PCR of 7 to 11 cycles was performed with a sample-barcoded 5' primer and a J-beta primer mix. In-frame beta chains were kept once TCRdb had trimmed the public reads at Q25 with fastp and called clones with MiXCR. Records with the same CDR3 protein are collapsed into one entry carrying the most frequent genes and DNA. The sample table records some 1.4 million distinct CDR3 sequences; approximately 42% of these occur just once. 6.5% to 10% of the sample lies in the top ten. Sequencing was performed on blood. These receptors were taken from a woman under 30 in good health.

The rearrangement joins TRBV29-1 to TRBJ2-3; D remains unclear. Germline V lookup: CDR1 SQVTM, CDR2 ANQGSEA. This CDR3 comprises 15 residues. Trimming removed 6 bases from V and 4 bases from J, with 20 bases in between. CDR3 in amino acids: CSVAPRLLGPDTQYF. The CDR3 DNA sequence: TGCAGCGTGGCCCCCCGACTGCTGGGTCCAGATACGCAGTATTTT.

The chain employs TRBV7-9 and TRBJ1-2, with D possibly matching TRBD1 (6 bases). The germline CDR1 and CDR2 sequences are SEHNR and FQNEAQ (reference sequence). Trimming pared 4 bases from V and 3 bases from J, leaving 15 bases between. The length of the CDR3 is 15 residues. Here the CDR3 DNA reads TGTGCCAGCAGCTCCGCAGGGGCCCCTCACTATGGCTACACCTTC. This sequence encodes CASSSAGAPHYGYTF.

In the case of this clonotype: A read error is possible here, since a much larger clone lies one base away. The chain carries TRBV5-1 and TRBJ2-1; TRBD2 might be the D (6 bases). This CDR3 has 16 residues. Germline CDR1 reads SGHRS; CDR2 reads YFSETQ. The germline V and J ends were trimmed by 6 bases and 6 bases, with 22 bases remaining between them. The CDR3 here is CASTDGGTSNINEQFF. The DNA of the CDR3 is TGCGCCAGCACCGATGGCGGGACCAGCAACATCAATGAGCAGTTCTTC.

This chain connects TRBV12-3 or TRBV12-4 to TRBJ2-4, with D unclear. Near its end, the DNA agrees better with TRBJ2-7, so the J call may be wrong. The CDR3 sequence is 12 residues long. Here the CDR3 DNA reads TGTGCCAGCAAGCGCAGGTCGCACGAGCAGTACTTC. Translated, it gives CASKRRSHEQYF.

Notes on this clonotype: The germline gene is not matched at one end of the junction; a read error may be the cause. The chain couples TRBV27 to TRBJ2-3; maybe TRBD2 (5 bases). Germline lookup yields CDR1 MNHEY and CDR2 SMNVEV (reference sequence). The CDR3 length is 16 residues. The CDR3 region is CASSLTAGSSTETQNF. The CDR3 region has the DNA TGTGCCAGCAGTTTAACGGCCGGATCTAGCACAGAAACGCAGAATTTT.

This clonotype has a handful of counts. The CDR3: CASNGGAYEQYF. DNA of the CDR3: TGTGCCTCTAACGGAGGAGCCTACGAGCAGTACTTC. The chain couples TRBV28 to TRBJ2-7, with D possibly matching TRBD2 (5 bases). The CDR3 consists of 12 residues. Deletions cut 11 bases from V and 2 bases from J, with 13 bases between. Germline assignment: CDR1 MDHEN and CDR2 SYDVKM.

This clonotype was detected only once. The CDR3 region is CAISGIGGNEQFF. In nucleotides, the CDR3 is TGTGCCATCAGTGGTATAGGGGGCAATGAGCAGTTCTTC. The chain joins TRBV10-3 to TRBJ2-1, with D perhaps matching TRBD1 (6 bases). The CDR3 sequence is 13 residues long. CDR1 ENHRY and CDR2 SYGVKD come from the germline V gene. Trimming took 4 bases from V and 6 from J, leaving 10 bases between them.

There are many counts of this clonotype. The rearrangement joins TRBV3-1 to TRBJ2-7, with no clear D. The CDR3 runs to 12 residues. Between the trimmed V and J ends, which lost 7 bases and 3 bases, there was a span of 10 bases. In germline, CDR1 is LGHDT, CDR2 YNNKEL (reference sequence). CDR3 amino acids: CASTRTGYEQYF. In DNA form, the CDR3 reads TGTGCCAGCACCCGGACGGGCTACGAGCAGTACTTC.

The CDR3 sequence: CASSLLGAELWKDGYTF. The CDR3 coding sequence is TGTGCCAGCAGCTTACTAGGGGCGGAACTTTGGAAAGATGGCTACACCTTC. V usage is TRBV7-9 and J usage is TRBJ1-2; tentatively, D is TRBD1 (5 bases). Trimming shortened V by 2 bases and J by 6 bases, and 22 bases separated the two germline ends. CDR1 is SEHNR and CDR2 is FQNEAQ in the germline V gene (reference sequence). The CDR3 totals 17 residues.

This clonotype was detected only a few times. This chain connects TRBV10-3 to TRBJ2-7, with TRBD2 matching over 8 bases. Germline loops: CDR1 ENHRY, CDR2 SYGVKD. The length of the CDR3 is 14 residues. The trim removed 7 bases at V and 4 bases at J, leaving 9 bases unmatched. Here the CDR3 reads CAITDGREAYEQYF. As DNA, the CDR3 is TGTGCCATCACGGATGGGCGGGAGGCTTACGAGCAGTACTTC.

V and J are TRBV21-1 and TRBJ2-1; TRBD2, as called in the table, went unchecked against the DNA. TRBV21-1 is termed a pseudogene. The CDR3 is 18 residues long. The DNA of the CDR3 is TGTGCCAGCAGCGACCCGGGACTAGCGGGGGACTCCTACAATGAGCAGTTCTTC. Encoded protein: CASSDPGLAGDSYNEQFF.

This clonotype was seen only a few times. The chain has TRBV7-6 and TRBJ2-5; D gene unclear. CDR3 size: 15 residues. Germline V gene sequence: CDR1 SGHVS, CDR2 FNYEAQ. V was cut by 0 bases and J by 2 bases, with 10 bases left in between. The CDR3 loop reads CASSLAAAPQETQYF. CDR3 nucleotide sequence: TGTGCCAGCAGCTTAGCGGCCGCCCCACAAGAGACCCAGTACTTC.

This chain connects TRBV7-9 to TRBJ2-7, with D perhaps given as TRBD1 or TRBD2 (5 bases each). The CDR3 contains 13 residues. Trimming shortened V by 6 bases and J by 4 bases, and 13 bases separated the two germline ends. Germline CDR1 SEHNR, CDR2 FQNEAQ (reference sequence). DNA of the CDR3: TGTGCCAGCAGTGGGGGTCTGCAGTACGAGCAGTACTTC. Protein: CASSGGLQYEQYF.

This chain links TRBV9 with TRBJ2-5; TRBD2 agrees at 11 bases. Germline lookup yields CDR1 SGDLS and CDR2 YYNGEE. This CDR3 has 15 residues. The junction had 13 bases not matched to a gene; V was cut back by 4 bases and J by 11 bases. CDR3 sequence (DNA): TGTGCCAGCAGCCCGATAGCGGGAGGGGGTAATGAGCAGTACTTC. Its translation is CASSPIAGGGNEQYF.

The chain couples TRBV3-1 to TRBJ2-7; 13 bases map to TRBD2. Germline V gene lookup returns CDR1 LGHDT and CDR2 YNNKEL (reference sequence). There are 15 residues in the CDR3. V lost 7 bases and J lost 4; bases outside the gene matches: 7. The CDR3 coding sequence is TGTGCCAGCACCGAGGGACTAGCGGGAAGGTACGAGCAGTACTTC. Its translation: CASTEGLAGRYEQYF.

In the case of this clonotype: Being one base from a much bigger clone, this may be a read error. The chain carries TRBV29-1 and TRBJ2-7; no reliable D call. The length of the CDR3 is 12 residues. Germline CDR1 and CDR2: SQVTM and ANQGSEA. CDR3: CLPRLVSDEQYF. In nucleotides, the CDR3 is TGCCTTCCTCGGCTGGTCTCCGACGAGCAGTACTTC.

The chain carries TRBV20-1 and TRBJ1-2; D is undetermined. The CDR3 runs 16 residues. Germline CDR1 DFQATT, CDR2 SNEGSKA (reference sequence). V was trimmed by 0 bases and J by 3 bases, leaving 17 bases between them. The CDR3 DNA reads TGCAGTGCTAGAGATGTCCCTAAGGTTTTTGACTATGGCTACACCTTC. This encodes CSARDVPKVFDYGYTF.

In DNA, the CDR3 is TGTGCCAGCACGACGCGGCAGGGTCGAGAGACCCAGTACTTC. Its translation is CASTTRQGRETQYF. V usage is TRBV6-5 and J usage is TRBJ2-5, with D perhaps matching TRBD1 (5 bases). The germline CDR1 and CDR2 sequences are MNHEY and SVGAGI. V gave up 7 bases and J gave up 4 bases, with 16 bases separating them. This CDR3 has 14 residues.

This clonotype came up once. CDR3 in DNA: TGCAGTGCTAGTTCGACACGGTCCTACAATGAGCAGTTCTTC. Encoded protein: CSASSTRSYNEQFF. The V and J genes are TRBV20-1 and TRBJ2-1; D gene unclear. CDR1 and CDR2 from the germline V gene are DFQATT and SNEGSKA (reference sequence). V shed 3 bases and J shed 1 base, with 10 bases lying between them. This CDR3 has 14 residues.

The chain links TRBV21-1 to TRBJ2-3; the D call TRBD1 from the table was never checked on the DNA. TRBV21-1 is flagged as a pseudogene. The CDR3 runs 15 residues. DNA for the CDR3: TGTGCCAGCAGCAATCGAGGGACAGACACAGATACGCAGTATTTT. Its protein is CASSNRGTDTDTQYF.

CDR3 in amino acids: CASSRSRDSFHEQYF. CDR3 DNA sequence: TGTGCCAGCAGCCGAAGCCGGGACAGCTTCCACGAGCAGTACTTC. V and J are TRBV27 and TRBJ2-5, with 7 bases aligning to TRBD1. The J call is in doubt because the DNA end fits TRBJ2-7 better. Germline V gene lookup returns CDR1 MNHEY and CDR2 SMNVEV (reference sequence). This CDR3 has 15 amino acids.

This chain links TRBV3-1 with TRBJ2-5; maybe TRBD2 (5 bases). CDR1 is LGHDT and CDR2 is YNNKEL in the germline V gene (reference sequence). V was trimmed by 0 bases and J by 1 base, leaving 18 bases between them. This CDR3 contains 18 residues. CDR3 sequence: CASSQELSSDWIQETQYF. CDR3 DNA: TGTGCCAGCAGCCAAGAGTTAAGTAGCGACTGGATCCAAGAGACCCAGTACTTC.

The chain is built from TRBV27 and TRBJ2-1, with D hard to call. The CDR3 runs 14 residues. Trimming removed 7 bases from V and 8 bases from J, with 18 bases in between. Germline V lookup: CDR1 MNHEY, CDR2 SMNVEV (reference sequence). CDR3 coding DNA: TGTGCCAGCATTCCTGATGGACGCCCAGATGAGCAGTTCTTC. This gives the protein CASIPDGRPDEQFF.